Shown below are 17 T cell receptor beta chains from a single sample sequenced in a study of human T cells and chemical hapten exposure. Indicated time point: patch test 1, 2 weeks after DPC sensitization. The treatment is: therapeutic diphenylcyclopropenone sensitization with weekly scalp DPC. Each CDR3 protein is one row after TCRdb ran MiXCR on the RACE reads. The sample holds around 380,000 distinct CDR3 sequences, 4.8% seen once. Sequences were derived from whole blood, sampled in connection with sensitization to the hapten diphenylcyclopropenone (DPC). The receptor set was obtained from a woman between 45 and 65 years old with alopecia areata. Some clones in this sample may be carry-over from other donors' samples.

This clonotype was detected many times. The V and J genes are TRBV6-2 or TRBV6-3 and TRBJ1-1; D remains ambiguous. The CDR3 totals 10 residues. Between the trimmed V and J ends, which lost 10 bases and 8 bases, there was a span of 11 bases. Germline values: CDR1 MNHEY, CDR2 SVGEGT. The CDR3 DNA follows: TGTGCCACATGGGAGTGGGAAGCTTTCTTT. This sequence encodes CATWEWEAFF.

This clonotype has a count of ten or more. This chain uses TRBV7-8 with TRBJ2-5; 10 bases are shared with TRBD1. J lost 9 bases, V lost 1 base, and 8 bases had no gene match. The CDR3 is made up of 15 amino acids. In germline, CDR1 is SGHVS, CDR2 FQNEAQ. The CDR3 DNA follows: TGTGCCAGCAGCTTAGGGGACAGGGGTAGGCTGGCCCAGTACTTC. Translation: CASSLGDRGRLAQYF.

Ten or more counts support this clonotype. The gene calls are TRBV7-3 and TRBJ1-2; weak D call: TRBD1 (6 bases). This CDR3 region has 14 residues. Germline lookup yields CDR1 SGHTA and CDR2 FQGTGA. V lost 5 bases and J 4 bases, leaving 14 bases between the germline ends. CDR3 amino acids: CASSEGGPGYGYTF. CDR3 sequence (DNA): TGTGCCAGCAGCGAAGGGGGTCCGGGCTATGGCTACACCTTC.

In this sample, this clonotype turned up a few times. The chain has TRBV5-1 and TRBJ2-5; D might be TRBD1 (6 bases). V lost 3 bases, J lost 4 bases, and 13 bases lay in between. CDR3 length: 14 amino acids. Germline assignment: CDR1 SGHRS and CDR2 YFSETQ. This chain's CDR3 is CASSSGTTAETQYF. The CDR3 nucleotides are TGCGCCAGCAGCTCCGGGACAACCGCAGAGACCCAGTACTTC.

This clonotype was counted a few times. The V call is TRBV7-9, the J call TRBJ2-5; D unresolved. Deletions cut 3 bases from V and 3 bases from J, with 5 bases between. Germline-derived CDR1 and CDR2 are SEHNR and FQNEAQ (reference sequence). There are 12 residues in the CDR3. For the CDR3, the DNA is TGTGCCAGCAGCTTCTTAGAAGAGACCCAGTACTTC. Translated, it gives CASSFLEETQYF. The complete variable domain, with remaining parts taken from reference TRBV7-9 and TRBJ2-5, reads DTGVSQNPRHKITKRGQNVTFRCDPISEHNRLYWYRQTLGQGPEFLTYFQNEAQLEKSRLLSDRFSAERPKGSFSTLEIQRTEQGDSAMYLCASSFLEETQYFGPGTRLLVL.

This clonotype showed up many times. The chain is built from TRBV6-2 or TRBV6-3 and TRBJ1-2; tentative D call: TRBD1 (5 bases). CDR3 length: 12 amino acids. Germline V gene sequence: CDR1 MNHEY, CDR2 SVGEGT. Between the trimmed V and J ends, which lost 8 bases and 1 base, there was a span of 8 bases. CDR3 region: CASWDFNYGYTF. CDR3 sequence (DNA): TGTGCCAGCTGGGACTTTAACTATGGCTACACCTTC.

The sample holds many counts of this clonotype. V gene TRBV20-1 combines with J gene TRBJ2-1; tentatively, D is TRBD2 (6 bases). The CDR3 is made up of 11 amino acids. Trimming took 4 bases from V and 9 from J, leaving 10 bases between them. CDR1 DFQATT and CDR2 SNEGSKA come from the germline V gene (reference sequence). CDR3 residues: CSANRESEQFF. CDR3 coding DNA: TGCAGTGCTAACCGGGAGTCTGAGCAGTTCTTC.

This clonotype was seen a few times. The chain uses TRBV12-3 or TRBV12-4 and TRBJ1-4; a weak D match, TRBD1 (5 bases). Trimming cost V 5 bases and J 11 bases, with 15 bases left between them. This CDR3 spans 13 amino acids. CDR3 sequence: CASSPGGEGKLFF. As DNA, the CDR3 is TGTGCCAGCAGTCCGGGGGGGGAGGGGAAACTGTTTTTT.

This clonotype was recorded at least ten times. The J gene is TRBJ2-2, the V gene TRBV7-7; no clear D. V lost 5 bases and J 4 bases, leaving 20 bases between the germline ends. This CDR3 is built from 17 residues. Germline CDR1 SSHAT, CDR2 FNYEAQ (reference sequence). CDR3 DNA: TGTGCCAGCAGCCCGGGCCGTCTGACTCGCGGCACCGGGGAGCTGTTTTTT. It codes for CASSPGRLTRGTGELFF.

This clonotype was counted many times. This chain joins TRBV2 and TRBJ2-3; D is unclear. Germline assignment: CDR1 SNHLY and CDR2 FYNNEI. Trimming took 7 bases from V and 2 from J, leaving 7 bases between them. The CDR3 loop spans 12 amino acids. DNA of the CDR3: TGTGCCAGCAATCGAGACACAGATACGCAGTATTTT. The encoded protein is CASNRDTDTQYF.

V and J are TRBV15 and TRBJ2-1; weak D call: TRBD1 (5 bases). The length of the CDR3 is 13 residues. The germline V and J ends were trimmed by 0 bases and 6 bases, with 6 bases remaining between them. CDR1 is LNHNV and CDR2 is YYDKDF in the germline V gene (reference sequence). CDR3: CATSREGVNEQFF. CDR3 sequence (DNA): TGTGCCACCAGCAGAGAAGGGGTCAATGAGCAGTTCTTC.

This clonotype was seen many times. CDR3 coding DNA: TGTGCCAGCAGCTTAGATGGGGTCGCAGATACGCAGTATTTT. It codes for CASSLDGVADTQYF. The chain uses TRBV11-2 and TRBJ2-3; D unclear. The germline V and J ends were trimmed by 0 bases and 4 bases, with 8 bases remaining between them. The length of the CDR3 is 14 residues. CDR1 is SGHAT and CDR2 is FQNNGV in the germline V gene.

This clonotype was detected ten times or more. CDR3 DNA: TGTGCCAGCACTCAAATAACCCCCGGCGAGCAGTACTTC. Translation gives CASTQITPGEQYF. The rearrangement links TRBV6-6 to TRBJ2-7; no firm D call. CDR1 is MNHNY and CDR2 is SVGAGI in the germline V gene (reference sequence). There are 13 residues in the CDR3. Trimming removed 7 bases from V and 6 bases from J, with 16 bases in between.

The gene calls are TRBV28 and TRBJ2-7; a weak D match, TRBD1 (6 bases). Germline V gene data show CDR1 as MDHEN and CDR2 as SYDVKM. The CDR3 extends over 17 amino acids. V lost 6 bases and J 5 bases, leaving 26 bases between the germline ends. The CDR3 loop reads CASRFSFLGRGSHEQYF. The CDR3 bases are TGTGCCAGCAGATTCTCATTTCTGGGCAGGGGTTCTCACGAGCAGTACTTC.

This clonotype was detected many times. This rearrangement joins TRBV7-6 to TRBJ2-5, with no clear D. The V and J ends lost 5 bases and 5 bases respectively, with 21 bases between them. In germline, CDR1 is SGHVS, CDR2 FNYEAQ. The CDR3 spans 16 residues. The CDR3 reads CASSLIGMALGETQYF. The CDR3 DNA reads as TGTGCCAGCAGCCTAATCGGAATGGCCCTTGGCGAGACCCAGTACTTC.

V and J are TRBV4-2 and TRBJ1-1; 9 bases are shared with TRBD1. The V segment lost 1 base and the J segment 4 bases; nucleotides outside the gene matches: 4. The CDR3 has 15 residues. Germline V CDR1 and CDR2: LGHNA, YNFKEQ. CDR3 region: CASSQVTGGGTEAFF. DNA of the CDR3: TGTGCCAGCAGCCAAGTTACAGGGGGCGGCACTGAAGCTTTCTTT.

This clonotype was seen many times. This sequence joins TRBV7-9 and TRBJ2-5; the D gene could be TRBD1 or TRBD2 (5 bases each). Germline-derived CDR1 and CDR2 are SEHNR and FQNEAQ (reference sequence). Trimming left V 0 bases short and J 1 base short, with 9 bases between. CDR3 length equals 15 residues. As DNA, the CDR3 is TGTGCCAGCAGCTTAGCTCTGGGACGCCAAGAGACCCAGTACTTC. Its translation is CASSLALGRQETQYF.